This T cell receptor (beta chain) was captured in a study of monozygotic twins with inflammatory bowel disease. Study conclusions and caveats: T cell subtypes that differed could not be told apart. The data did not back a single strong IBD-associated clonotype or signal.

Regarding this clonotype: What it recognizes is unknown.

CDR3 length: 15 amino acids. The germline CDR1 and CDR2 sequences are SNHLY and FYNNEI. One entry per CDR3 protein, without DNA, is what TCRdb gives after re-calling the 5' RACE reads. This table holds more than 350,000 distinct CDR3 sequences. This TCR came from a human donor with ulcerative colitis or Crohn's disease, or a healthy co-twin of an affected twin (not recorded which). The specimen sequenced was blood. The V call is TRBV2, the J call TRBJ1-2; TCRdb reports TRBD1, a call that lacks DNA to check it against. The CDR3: CASSSRGGRDDGYTF. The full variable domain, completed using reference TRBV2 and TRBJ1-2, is EPEVTQTPSHQVTQMGQEVILRCVPISNHLYFYWYRQILGQKVEFLVSFYNNEISEKSEIFDDQFSVERPDGSNFTLKIRSTKLEDSAMYFCASSSRGGRDDGYTFGSGTRLTVV.